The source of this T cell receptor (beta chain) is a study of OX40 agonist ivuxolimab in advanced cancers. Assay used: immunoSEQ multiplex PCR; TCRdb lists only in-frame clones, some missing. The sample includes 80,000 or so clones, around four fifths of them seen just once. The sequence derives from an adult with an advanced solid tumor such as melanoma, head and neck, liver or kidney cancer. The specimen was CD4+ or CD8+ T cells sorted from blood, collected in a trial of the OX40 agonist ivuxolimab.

Here the CDR3 reads CASSLASSYEQYF. In nucleotides, the CDR3 is TGCGCCAGCAGCTTAGCTTCCTCCTACGAGCAGTACTTC. The chain recombines TRBV5-1 with TRBJ2-7; D remains ambiguous. V shed 2 bases and J shed 0 bases, with 6 bases lying between them. This CDR3 has 13 amino acids. In germline, CDR1 is SGHRS, CDR2 YFSETQ.